A selection of T cell receptor beta chains follows, all from one sample in a study of shared clonotypes between healthy human individuals. Using immunoSEQ multiplex PCR, the repertoire was profiled, and TCRdb retains in-frame clones only, with some absent. The sample has hundreds of thousands of clones; around 93% are singletons. The sequenced sample was naive CD8+ T cells sorted from blood. The receptors come from a man aged 30 to 45 in good health. CDR3s leave out the opening cysteine and the closing phenylalanine or tryptophan.

J gene	V gene	CDR3 protein
TRBJ1-2	TRBV9	ASSLNSGGKGVYGYT
TRBJ2-5	TRBV25-1	ASSEMEGPETQY
TRBJ1-2	TRBV7-6	ASSSRDREAAGYT
TRBJ2-7	TRBV9	ASSPTGTSGRGAYEQY
TRBJ1-2	TRBV19	ATLTPRGYT
TRBJ2-1	TRBV15	ATRHTSGRWDEQF
TRBJ2-7	TRBV27	ASSFGGQTYEQY
TRBJ2-7	TRBV4-3	ASSQDSTGGSSYEQY
TRBJ1-5	TRBV2	ASRSRGGGNQPQH
TRBJ2-5	TRBV27	ASSLGKYQETQY
TRBJ2-7	TRBV6-6	ASSYGYSYEQY
TRBJ2-2	TRBV6-6	ASRLTGGDTGELF
TRBJ2-1	TRBV2	ASSDFGSSYNEQF
TRBJ2-1	TRBV28	ASSFRQGNEQF
TRBJ2-7	TRBV7-8	ASSDGTAPYEQY
TRBJ2-7	TRBV18	ASSPDYEQY
TRBJ1-2	TRBV15	ATSDGQVGPYGYT
TRBJ1-4	TRBV19	ASSIGGTRNEKLF
TRBJ2-5	TRBV7-3	ASSLIGQGMGETQY
TRBJ2-7	TRBV28	ASSFGRTYEQY
TRBJ2-1	TRBV29-1	SVESGRGYEQF
TRBJ1-5	TRBV18	ASSPEMGVDQPQH
TRBJ2-5	TRBV5-4	ASSLVGEGPRGTQY
TRBJ2-2	TRBV27	ASKTSGNLFDTGELF